Sequencing of this T cell receptor (beta chain) was carried out in a study of cytomegalovirus exposure and HLA in healthy donors (dated 2017 in TCRdb). The study in broad terms: According to a later analysis, the roughly 120 validation repertoires were produced on the same platform as the approximately 610 repertoires of the first cohort. Besides the first cohort of around 670 subjects, a separate validation cohort made up of 120 or so different subjects was used. The aim of the study was to test whether cataloging public T cell receptors could identify signatures of past pathogen exposure. High-throughput TCR immunosequencing, statistical association of individual TCRs with disease status, and machine learning were combined to predict cytomegalovirus infection status. The paper as a whole reports these results and caveats: The authors suggested that the approach could potentially be generalized to other disease states and immunological phenotypes. The study gave a list of over 150 TCR beta chains associated with cytomegalovirus. The classifier was reported to diagnose cytomegalovirus status with high specificity and sensitivity in both the original cohort and the validation cohort. Across donors, most TCR sequences were observed very rarely, whereas some public TCRs were present in many individuals. Subsequent analysis determined that TCRs grouped into clusters in the first cohort also showed a tendency toward co-occurrence across the 120 or so validation repertoires, and 90% to 95% of cluster scores exceeded 0. Three of the identified cytomegalovirus-associated TCR beta chains were confirmed in vitro to be specific for cytomegalovirus antigens. A later analysis had no HLA typing for the validation cohort, so co-occurrence there was scored across all 120 repertoires.

From the cysteine up to the phenylalanine, the CDR3 has a length of 14 residues. Only the CDR3 portion is preserved as DNA: 42 bases, with reading frame beginning at the first base. V was cut back by 4 bases and J by 3 bases, leaving a gap of 13 bases between them. CDR1 and CDR2 (SGHDT, YYEEEE) derive from the germline V gene. Comments on this clone: Its antigen is unknown. The input lacks base qualities; no much larger clone sits a single base away.

Separate from the roughly 700-subject first cohort, the validation cohort of 90 to 150 subjects was the group to which the donors belonged. Library preparation was by the immunoSEQ multiplex PCR assay. On the authors' methods: A statistical classification framework was built for diagnosing cytomegalovirus status from the catalog of TCR beta chain sequences. The clones in this table, taken by TCRdb from immuneACCESS, are in-frame only. Not every clone is retained; where verified, under half of the shortfall comes from an unresolved V gene, and the cause of the rest is unknown. V and J calls and clone size are as listed in that table; D and trimming were resolved from the DNA. This sample gives approximately 170,000 clones in total; approximately 88% of them show up just once. The top ten hold about a tenth of the sample.

The rearrangement combines TRBV5-6 with TRBJ1-2; no D gene can be assigned with confidence. What was sequenced was PBMCs. The TCR sequence derives from a man under 40 in good health and CMV-seropositive. In nucleotide form, the sequence is TGTGCCAGCAGCCGACCAACTAGGGACTATGGCTACACCTTC. Its product reads: CASSRPTRDYGYTF.